The 27 T cell receptor beta chains listed next were all sequenced from one sample in a study of T cells in localized non-small cell lung cancer. Clones were read by immunoSEQ multiplex PCR, and TCRdb kept only the in-frame ones, dropping some. The data contain approximately 2,500 clones, about 25% of them singletons. Material: normal lung tissue next to the tumor, obtained before any cancer treatment. All receptors come from a man aged 35 to 69 with stage II squamous cell lung carcinoma.

This chain joins TRBV6-8 and TRBJ2-7; weak D call: TRBD1 (5 bases). V was shortened by 6 bases and J by 1 base, with 13 bases between the two germline ends. Germline V gene data show CDR1 as MNHGY and CDR2 as SAAAGT. The CDR3 spans 14 residues. This CDR3 is CASRGVGTSYEQYF. The DNA of the CDR3 is TGTGCCAGCAGAGGGGTCGGAACTTCCTACGAGCAGTACTTC.

This clone came up a few times. J is TRBJ2-1 and V is TRBV9; 7 nucleotides agree with TRBD2. Germline values: CDR1 SGDLS, CDR2 YYNGEE. This CDR3 contains 15 residues. With V trimmed by 2 bases and J by 4 bases, 6 bases remained unmatched. Here the CDR3 reads CASSVSSGPYNEQFF. DNA of the CDR3: TGTGCCAGCAGCGTCAGTAGCGGGCCATACAATGAGCAGTTCTTC.

This clone was seen only a few times. This rearrangement joins TRBV7-7 to TRBJ2-5; D not certain. CDR1 SSHAT and CDR2 FNYEAQ come from the germline V gene (reference sequence). Between the trimmed V and J ends, which lost 5 bases and 3 bases, there was a span of 16 bases. The CDR3 runs to 15 residues. CDR3 amino acids: CASSPLGSRKETQYF. CDR3 DNA: TGTGCCAGCAGCCCCCTCGGTAGCAGGAAAGAGACCCAGTACTTC.

This clone was seen a few times. The chain couples TRBV11-3 to TRBJ2-3; no reliable D call. V was cut by 4 bases and J by 2 bases, with 16 bases left in between. Germline V gene lookup returns CDR1 SGHNT and CDR2 YENEEA. This CDR3 has 16 amino acids. The CDR3 sequence: CASSSPALQDTDTQYF. CDR3 bases: TGTGCCAGCAGCTCACCGGCCCTGCAGGACACAGATACGCAGTATTTT.

The chain joins TRBV5-1 to TRBJ1-4; D might be TRBD1 (5 bases). With 4 bases removed from V and 2 bases from J, the gap between germline ends came to 12 bases. Looked up from germline, CDR1 is SGHRS and CDR2 is YFSETQ. The CDR3 is 15 residues long. The CDR3, as DNA: TGCGCCAGCAGCCCCGAGGGGTCCACTAATGAAAAACTGTTTTTT. Residues: CASSPEGSTNEKLFF.

The rearrangement links TRBV19 to TRBJ1-1; D perhaps matches TRBD1 (5 bases). The CDR3 contains 15 residues. V lost 0 bases and J lost 2, with 10 bases in between. CDR1 LNHDA and CDR2 SQIVND come from the germline V gene (reference sequence). The CDR3 sequence: CASSIDPQGNTEAFF. The CDR3 nucleotides are TGTGCCAGTAGTATAGATCCTCAGGGAAACACTGAAGCTTTCTTT.

This clone was counted a single time. J is TRBJ2-4 and V is TRBV19, with a possible D match to TRBD1 (6 bases). The CDR3 runs to 13 residues. The V and J ends lost 4 bases and 6 bases respectively, with 10 bases between them. Germline V gene lookup returns CDR1 LNHDA and CDR2 SQIVND (reference sequence). The CDR3 spells CASSTQGRNIQYF. DNA for the CDR3: TGTGCCAGTAGTACCCAGGGGAGAAACATTCAGTACTTC.

This clone was seen a handful of times. The V gene is TRBV18, the J gene TRBJ1-2, with TRBD1 matching over 8 bases. Germline lookup yields CDR1 KGHSH and CDR2 LQKENI. V trimming: 6 bases; J trimming: 5 bases; junction bases outside the gene matches: 5. CDR3 size: 13 residues. CDR3 region: CASSPGQEYGYTF. The DNA for the CDR3 is TGTGCCAGCTCTCCGGGACAGGAATATGGCTACACCTTC.

The chain carries TRBV5-1 and TRBJ1-2, with D maybe TRBD1 (5 bases). The CDR3 sequence is 14 residues long. V was clipped by 5 bases and J by 8 bases, with 19 bases between them. Looked up from germline, CDR1 is SGHRS and CDR2 is YFSETQ. CDR3 coding DNA: TGCGCCAGCAGGGCCCTGGAGGGGCTTAGGGGCTACACCTTC. Amino acids: CASRALEGLRGYTF.

The chain uses TRBV30 and TRBJ2-3, with a possible D match to TRBD2 (5 bases). Germline CDR1 reads GTSNPN; CDR2 reads SVGIG (reference sequence). This CDR3 comprises 18 residues. The ends were cut back, 1 base at V and 1 base at J, with 21 bases in the middle. The CDR3 reads CAWSAVGRGGSGTDTQYF. CDR3 in DNA: TGTGCCTGGAGTGCCGTTGGGCGCGGAGGATCTGGCACAGATACGCAGTATTTT.

Notes on this clone: An end of the junction differs from the germline gene, which may be a read error. CDR3 loop: CASSPPSGGPGDF. The CDR3 bases are TGTGCCAGCTCACCACCGTCCGGAGGGCCGGGGGACTTC. J is TRBJ2-7 and V is TRBV18; tentative D call: TRBD2 (6 bases). This CDR3 has 13 amino acids. Germline V gene sequence: CDR1 KGHSH, CDR2 LQKENI.

This rearrangement joins TRBV6-8 to TRBJ1-1; weak D call: TRBD1 (6 bases). The germline V and J ends were trimmed by 6 bases and 10 bases, with 18 bases remaining between them. This CDR3 is built from 13 residues. CDR1 MNHGY and CDR2 SAAAGT come from the germline V gene. The CDR3 loop reads CASSEKPTGIAFF. Written as DNA, the CDR3 is TGTGCCAGCAGCGAAAAACCCACAGGGATAGCTTTCTTT.

This clone was seen a few times. The genes are TRBV10-3 and TRBJ2-1, with D perhaps matching TRBD1 or TRBD2 (7 bases each). CDR3 length: 15 residues. Germline CDR1 is ENHRY and CDR2 is SYGVKD. V was pared by 3 bases and J by 10 bases, with 19 bases between. The CDR3 nucleotides read TGTGCCATCAGTGAACTAGCGACTCAAGGGGGCGAGCAGTTCTTC. Translation: CAISELATQGGEQFF.

This clone turned up a few times. V and J are TRBV11-3 and TRBJ2-6, with D unclear. The germline gives CDR1 SGHNT, CDR2 YENEEA. Trimming pared 5 bases from V and 4 bases from J, leaving 9 bases between. The CDR3 extends over 14 amino acids. The CDR3, as DNA: TGTGCCAGCAGCCCTTTGGACGGGGCCAACGTCCTGACTTTC. As protein: CASSPLDGANVLTF.

By share, this clone counts as medium-sized. This CDR3 reads CASSLPGRPDEQFF. In nucleotides, the CDR3 is TGTGCCAGCAGCTTACCGGGACGTCCGGATGAGCAGTTCTTC. This sequence joins TRBV11-3 and TRBJ2-1, with D perhaps TRBD1 or TRBD2 (5 bases each). The CDR3 loop spans 14 amino acids. Germline V gene lookup returns CDR1 SGHNT and CDR2 YENEEA. V was cut by 2 bases and J by 8 bases, with 13 bases left in between.

The CDR3: CASSLRTGTGYHEQYF. CDR3 in DNA: TGTGCCAGCAGTTTGAGGACCGGGACAGGGTACCACGAGCAGTACTTC. The V call is TRBV28, the J call TRBJ2-7; 9 positions agree with TRBD1. There are 16 residues in the CDR3. Germline V lookup: CDR1 MDHEN, CDR2 SYDVKM. V shed 3 bases, J shed 5 bases, and the junction held 11 bases outside the gene matches.

This chain uses TRBV5-1 with TRBJ1-4; D unresolved. The CDR3 contains 15 residues. Trimming cost V 0 bases and J 4 bases, with 10 bases left between them. Per the germline V gene, CDR1 is SGHRS and CDR2 is YFSETQ. CDR3 protein: CASSLEGSFNEKLFF. DNA of the CDR3: TGCGCCAGCAGCTTGGAGGGTTCGTTTAATGAAAAACTGTTTTTT.

V usage is TRBV29-1 and J usage is TRBJ2-1; D is possibly TRBD2 (5 bases). The germline V and J ends were trimmed by 1 base and 7 bases, with 11 bases remaining between them. CDR1 SQVTM and CDR2 ANQGSEA come from the germline V gene. CDR3 length: 13 amino acids. The DNA of the CDR3 is TGCAGCGTTGAAGTCACACGGGATAATGAGCAGTTCTTC. This codes for CSVEVTRDNEQFF.

This clone was observed a few times. The chain recombines TRBV2 with TRBJ2-5; perhaps TRBD1 as D (5 bases). The CDR3 has 12 residues. Deletions cut 6 bases from V and 3 bases from J, with 8 bases between. Germline lookup yields CDR1 SNHLY and CDR2 FYNNEI. The CDR3 region is CASSPREETQYF. In DNA form, the CDR3 reads TGTGCCAGCAGCCCCAGGGAAGAGACCCAGTACTTC.

The chain links TRBV6-8 to TRBJ1-2, with 7 bases aligning to TRBD1. CDR1 MNHGY and CDR2 SAAAGT come from the germline V gene. This CDR3 is built from 14 residues. J was trimmed by 5 bases and V by 5 bases; bases with no gene match: 8. CDR3 loop: CASSAGTDLYGYTF. In nucleotides, the CDR3 is TGTGCCAGCAGTGCCGGGACAGACCTTTATGGCTACACCTTC.

This clone was detected only a few times. The rearrangement links TRBV19 to TRBJ2-1; D is undetermined. V was shortened by 3 bases and J by 0 bases, with 3 bases between the two germline ends. Germline lookup yields CDR1 LNHDA and CDR2 SQIVND (reference sequence). The CDR3 totals 13 residues. Written as DNA, the CDR3 is TGTGCCAGTAGTATGAGCTCCTACAATGAGCAGTTCTTC. Its protein product is CASSMSSYNEQFF.

This clone has more than one count but fewer than ten. The rearrangement links TRBV11-3 to TRBJ2-5; 11 nucleotides agree with TRBD2. The V gene's germline CDR1 is SGHNT and CDR2 YENEEA. This CDR3 comprises 15 residues. V gave up 3 bases and J gave up 2 bases; unmatched junction bases: 2. CDR3 protein: CASSLPSGRQETQYF. DNA of the CDR3: TGTGCCAGCAGCTTGCCTAGCGGGAGGCAAGAGACCCAGTACTTC.

J is TRBJ2-7 and V is TRBV19, with 7 positions matching TRBD2. Per the germline V gene, CDR1 is LNHDA and CDR2 is SQIVND (reference sequence). This CDR3 is built from 15 residues. With 7 bases clipped from V and 0 bases from J, the junction kept 9 bases outside the gene matches. The CDR3 loop reads CASTAGEAGSYEQYF. The CDR3 region has the DNA TGTGCCAGTACCGCGGGGGAGGCTGGCTCCTACGAGCAGTACTTC.

By frequency in the sample, this clone is medium-sized. This chain joins TRBV11-3 and TRBJ1-5; TRBD1 might be the D (6 bases). V lost 5 bases to trimming and J lost 1 base, with 9 bases between them. This CDR3 comprises 14 residues. CDR1 and CDR2 from the germline V gene are SGHNT and YENEEA. CDR3 amino acids: CASSPGVSNQPQHF. The CDR3 region has the DNA TGTGCCAGCAGCCCAGGGGTGAGCAATCAGCCCCAGCATTTT.

Sample share makes this clone medium-sized. The V and J genes are TRBV6-8 and TRBJ2-7; 12 bases are a match to TRBD2. The CDR3 spans 15 residues. Per the germline V gene, CDR1 is MNHGY and CDR2 is SAAAGT. V shed 10 bases and J 4 bases; nucleotides not matched to a gene: 11. The CDR3, as DNA: TGTGCCATCAGCCCGGGACTAGCGGGCCTGTACGAGCAGTACTTC. It is translated as CAISPGLAGLYEQYF.

V is TRBV6-7 and J is TRBJ2-7, with D perhaps matching TRBD2 (7 bases). TRBV6-7 is placed among ORFs of uncertain function. Trimming left V 0 bases short and J 0 bases short, with 15 bases between. This CDR3 region has 17 residues. The CDR3 spells CASSYSAWAGASYEQYF. The CDR3 nucleotides read TGTGCCAGCAGTTACTCGGCCTGGGCGGGGGCCTCCTACGAGCAGTACTTC.

This clone was seen a handful of times. The chain is built from TRBV6-8 and TRBJ2-7, with a tentative D call TRBD2 (5 bases). V lost 5 bases, J lost 2 bases, and 19 bases lay in between. The CDR3 has 16 residues. CDR1 and CDR2 (germline): MNHGY, SAAAGT. For the CDR3, the DNA is TGTGCCAGCAGTGGAGGCCTCCTAGGGTGGGCCTACGAGCAGTACTTC. Its translation is CASSGGLLGWAYEQYF.